These 25 T cell receptor beta chains originate from one sample sequenced in a study of type 1 and type 2 diabetes patients. The PCR template was genomic DNA. Amplification of the beta chain CDR3 used 30 forward and 13 reverse multiplex primers. TCRdb redid the calling of the multiplex PCR reads with MiXCR, one entry per CDR3 protein. The table lists some 250,000 distinct CDR3 sequences, more than 45% of them singletons. The sample taken for sequencing was peripheral blood mononuclear cells (PBMCs). Every receptor here comes from a man aged 18 to 29 with type 2 diabetes.

Many counts were recorded for this clonotype. The CDR3 sequence is CASSPDSEETQYF. In DNA form, the CDR3 reads TGCGCCAGCAGCCCCGACAGCGAAGAGACCCAGTACTTC. V and J are TRBV10-1 and TRBJ2-5; D possibly corresponds to TRBD1 (5 bases). V lost 6 bases to trimming and J lost 3 bases, with 11 bases between them. This CDR3 contains 13 residues. Germline V lookup: CDR1 WNHNN, CDR2 SYGVQD (reference sequence).

The genes are TRBV29-1 and TRBJ2-3; 7 bases are shared with TRBD1. CDR1 and CDR2 (germline): SQVTM, ANQGSEA. V gave up 5 bases and J gave up 0 bases; unmatched junction bases: 14. The CDR3 sequence is 17 residues long. The chain's CDR3 is CSVLAGDSDYSTDTQYF. The CDR3 DNA sequence: TGCAGCGTTCTGGCCGGGGACAGCGATTATAGCACAGATACGCAGTATTTT.

V usage is TRBV3-1 and J usage is TRBJ2-7, with 8 nucleotides matching TRBD1. CDR1 LGHDT and CDR2 YNNKEL come from the germline V gene (reference sequence). V gave up 5 bases and J gave up 3 bases; unmatched junction bases: 6. The CDR3 extends over 14 amino acids. For the CDR3, the DNA is TGTGCCAGCAGCACACAGGGGGGTAGCTACGAGCAGTACTTC. This encodes CASSTQGGSYEQYF.

The rearrangement uses TRBV7-3 and TRBJ1-4; perhaps TRBD1 as D (5 bases). This CDR3 region has 17 residues. Per the germline V gene, CDR1 is SGHTA and CDR2 is FQGTGA. V was cut by 8 bases and J by 0 bases, with 19 bases left in between. The CDR3 DNA follows: TGTGCCAGCGGACCAGGACTGGGGGGAGCAACTAATGAAAAACTGTTTTTT. Translating it yields CASGPGLGGATNEKLFF.

This clonotype appeared a few times. The V gene is TRBV7-2, the J gene TRBJ2-3; 9 bases match TRBD1. The CDR3 length is 17 residues. The V gene's germline CDR1 is SGHTA and CDR2 FQGNSA. Unmatched junction bases numbered 9, after V lost 5 bases and J lost 0 bases. CDR3 region: CASSRPGTGISTDTQYF. In DNA, the CDR3 is TGTGCCAGCAGCCGTCCCGGGACAGGGATTAGCACAGATACGCAGTATTTT.

The chain links TRBV12-3 or TRBV12-4 to TRBJ1-2; D is ambiguous. The CDR3 is 13 amino acids. Trimming stripped 5 bases from V and 4 bases from J, with 11 bases between. CDR3 protein: CASSEFGSYGYTF. In nucleotides, the CDR3 is TGTGCCAGCAGTGAATTCGGGTCCTATGGCTACACCTTC.

This clonotype was found a few times. This chain uses TRBV27 with TRBJ2-1, with 10 bases lining up with TRBD1. Trimming at V came to 3 bases and at J to 5 bases, leaving 13 bases not matched to a gene. Germline CDR1 is MNHEY and CDR2 is SMNVEV (reference sequence). The CDR3 has 18 amino acids. Here the CDR3 DNA reads TGTGCCAGCAGTTTGTTCAATGCCGGGACAGGGGAGGACAATGAGCAGTTCTTC. Translated, it gives CASSLFNAGTGEDNEQFF.

The sample holds one count of this clonotype. The rearrangement uses TRBV2 and TRBJ2-1; D is perhaps TRBD1 or TRBD2 (5 bases each). Germline V gene lookup returns CDR1 SNHLY and CDR2 FYNNEI. This CDR3 has 15 amino acids. V was pared by 4 bases and J by 7 bases, with 17 bases between. CDR3 in amino acids: CASSAERAKGNEQFF. The CDR3 nucleotides read TGTGCCAGCAGTGCGGAGAGGGCCAAGGGGAATGAGCAGTTCTTC. Using reference TRBV2 and TRBJ2-1 for the parts outside the CDR3, the full variable domain is EPEVTQTPSHQVTQMGQEVILRCVPISNHLYFYWYRQILGQKVEFLVSFYNNEISEKSEIFDDQFSVERPDGSNFTLKIRSTKLEDSAMYFCASSAERAKGNEQFFGPGTRLTVL.

Comments on this clonotype: It is likely a read error, because the conserved phenylalanine at the end of the CDR3 is missing. V is TRBV19 and J is TRBJ1-5, with D possibly matching TRBD1 (6 bases). CDR3 length equals 16 residues. The V gene lost 3 bases and the J gene lost 0 bases, with 12 bases spanning the gap. Germline loops: CDR1 LNHDA, CDR2 SQIVND (reference sequence). CDR3 DNA sequence: TGTGCCAGTAGTATCTTTGCAGGGGATAGCAATCAGCCCCAGCATTCT. Its translation is CASSIFAGDSNQPQHS.

Concerning this clonotype: In this CDR3 the conserved last residue, phenylalanine or tryptophan, is missing, so a read error is likely. This chain links TRBV20-1 with TRBJ2-1; 8 bases fit TRBD2. With 2 bases clipped from V and 2 bases from J, the junction kept 14 bases outside the gene matches. The CDR3 is 18 amino acids. Germline V gene lookup returns CDR1 DFQATT and CDR2 SNEGSKA (reference sequence). For the CDR3, the DNA is TGCAGTGCTAGATCCCTCGGGGGGGCAGGTACAACCTACAATGAGCAGTTCTCC. It yields the protein CSARSLGGAGTTYNEQFS.

The gene calls are TRBV20-1 and TRBJ2-7; D is unclear. Per germline, CDR1 DFQATT and CDR2 SNEGSKA (reference sequence). Deletions cut 3 bases from V and 0 bases from J, with 9 bases between. CDR3 length: 13 residues. CDR3 loop: CSARSTLSYEQYF. Here the CDR3 DNA reads TGCAGTGCTAGGTCCACACTCTCCTACGAGCAGTACTTC.

This clonotype showed up just a few times. Possible read error: a much larger clone is one base away. The chain is built from TRBV10-3 and TRBJ2-6, with 7 bases that match TRBD2. CDR3 length: 18 residues. Germline values: CDR1 ENHRY, CDR2 SYGVKD. CDR3 residues: CPISEGGELPSGANVLTF. In DNA, the CDR3 is TGTCCCATCAGTGAGGGAGGGGAACTTCCCTCTGGGGCCAACGTCCTGACTTTC.

In its sample, this clonotype was seen a few times. The chain is built from TRBV13 and TRBJ1-1; possible D gene TRBD1, 5 bases. This CDR3 comprises 14 residues. Germline V gives CDR1 PRHDT, CDR2 FYEKMQ (reference sequence). V dropped 6 bases and J dropped 4 bases, with 15 bases sitting between them. CDR3 sequence (DNA): TGTGCCAGCAGTTACTCGATAAGGGGCACTGAAGCTTTCTTT. This gives the protein CASSYSIRGTEAFF.

The chain combines TRBV5-6 with TRBJ1-5; no reliable D call. The CDR3 has 13 amino acids. V lost 1 base, J lost 5 bases, and 7 bases lay in between. CDR1 and CDR2 from the germline V gene are SGHDT and YYEEEE. CDR3 nucleotides: TGTGCCAGCAGCTTGCTCGCTGATCAGCCCCAGCATTTT. Protein: CASSLLADQPQHF.

This clonotype was picked up a small number of times. The chain joins TRBV6-5 to TRBJ2-7; D is uncertain. The CDR3 is 10 residues long. Trimming left V 6 bases short and J 9 bases short, with 9 bases between. From germline, CDR1 is MNHEY and CDR2 SVGAGI. The CDR3 region has the DNA TGTGCCAGCAGGACGAGTGCGCAGTACTTC. This encodes CASRTSAQYF.

This clonotype has only a few counts. This chain links TRBV27 with TRBJ2-7; 7 bases agree with TRBD1. CDR1 MNHEY and CDR2 SMNVEV come from the germline V gene (reference sequence). The trim removed 5 bases at V and 7 bases at J, leaving 11 bases unmatched. The CDR3 is made up of 14 amino acids. The CDR3, as DNA: TGTGCCAGCAGTCCGGGACAGAGAGTCGGTGAGCAGTACTTC. This translates into CASSPGQRVGEQYF.

Only a few counts were recorded for this clonotype. The V call is TRBV25-1, the J call TRBJ2-1, with 14 positions matching TRBD2. CDR3 length: 17 residues. Germline V gene data show CDR1 as MGHDK and CDR2 as SYGVNS. With V trimmed by 4 bases and J by 5 bases, 7 bases remained unmatched. CDR3 residues: CASSVGLAGEKNNEQFF. CDR3 DNA sequence: TGTGCCAGCAGTGTGGGACTAGCGGGAGAGAAAAACAATGAGCAGTTCTTC.

The rearrangement uses TRBV6-1 and TRBJ1-1; D ambiguous. The CDR3 length is 13 residues. The V gene's germline CDR1 is MNHNS and CDR2 SASEGT. V was cut by 10 bases and J by 1 base, with 13 bases left in between. The CDR3 here is CANSENPNTEAFF. CDR3 DNA: TGTGCCAACAGCGAGAATCCGAACACTGAAGCTTTCTTT.

The chain has TRBV27 and TRBJ2-5; tentatively, D is TRBD1 (6 bases). The CDR3 spans 15 residues. Germline CDR1 and CDR2: MNHEY and SMNVEV (reference sequence). V lost 3 bases to trimming and J lost 5 bases, with 16 bases between them. The CDR3 DNA reads as TGTGCCAGCAGTTTTGGGCAGGGGCGAGAGGAGACCCAGTACTTC. It yields the protein CASSFGQGREETQYF.

The table lists this clonotype with a few counts. The J gene is TRBJ2-5, the V gene TRBV7-8; 10 bases match TRBD1. The CDR3 covers 14 residues. V was pared by 5 bases and J by 9 bases, with 9 bases of the junction left unmatched. Germline loops: CDR1 SGHVS, CDR2 FQNEAQ. CDR3: CASSLTGGAEAQYF. The DNA of the CDR3 is TGTGCCAGCAGCCTGACAGGGGGCGCTGAGGCCCAGTACTTC.

This chain links TRBV9 with TRBJ2-2, with D perhaps matching TRBD2 (6 bases). The CDR3 length is 17 residues. Deletions cut 3 bases from V and 1 base from J, with 16 bases between. Germline V gives CDR1 SGDLS, CDR2 YYNGEE. The CDR3 bases are TGTGCCAGCAGCGCCGCCCTAGCGACACAGAACACCGGGGAGCTGTTTTTT. Amino acids: CASSAALATQNTGELFF.

This clonotype was found once. A read error may explain this, as a much larger clone is one base away. The CDR3 end shows no conserved phenylalanine or tryptophan, and so a read error is likely. The rearrangement joins TRBV15 to TRBJ2-6, with D tentatively TRBD2 (5 bases). Trimming left V 8 bases short and J 3 bases short, with 11 bases between. Germline assignment: CDR1 LNHNV and CDR2 YYDKDF (reference sequence). The CDR3 totals 14 residues. The CDR3: CATGELGGANVLTL. DNA for the CDR3: TGTGCCACCGGGGAGCTCGGTGGGGCCAACGTCCTGACTCTC.

This chain connects TRBV20-1 to TRBJ2-5; tentatively, D is TRBD2 (5 bases). The CDR3 consists of 12 residues. With 3 bases removed from V and 1 base from J, the gap between germline ends came to 6 bases. Germline values: CDR1 DFQATT, CDR2 SNEGSKA (reference sequence). CDR3 amino acids: CSARTTQETQYF. CDR3 sequence (DNA): TGCAGTGCTAGGACTACCCAAGAGACCCAGTACTTC.

The chain couples TRBV7-8 to TRBJ2-7; D perhaps matches TRBD1 (7 bases). The CDR3 totals 19 residues. The germline V gene encodes CDR1 SGHVS and CDR2 FQNEAQ. Deletions cut 5 bases from V and 4 bases from J, with 30 bases between. The DNA of the CDR3 is TGTGCCAGCAGCGGGGTACAGGGGTCGCACCCCCCGGGGGTTTACGAGCAGTACTTC. This gives the protein CASSGVQGSHPPGVYEQYF.

The chain joins TRBV20-1 to TRBJ2-7, with 8 positions matching TRBD1. With 6 bases clipped from V and 2 bases from J, the junction kept 3 bases outside the gene matches. Germline V CDR1 and CDR2: DFQATT, SNEGSKA (reference sequence). CDR3 length equals 12 residues. The CDR3 region is CSATGQAYEQYF. CDR3 coding DNA: TGCAGTGCCACGGGACAGGCCTACGAGCAGTACTTC.